The 31 T cell receptor beta chains in this list originate from one sample, sequenced in a study of CD8 T cells in Susac syndrome. Random hexamers were used to reverse transcribe the RNA input (about 0.5 to 1 ug). A single record per CDR3 protein comes from TCRdb applying MiXCR to the immunoSEQ multiplex PCR reads. In the table there are about 240,000 distinct CDR3 sequences, 95% to 97% of which are singletons. Material: CD4+ T cells from PBMCs. The receptors originated from a human donor with Susac syndrome.

The chain employs TRBV20-1 and TRBJ1-5, with D possibly being TRBD1 (5 bases). Deletions cut 2 bases from V and 5 bases from J, with 10 bases between. The germline gives CDR1 DFQATT, CDR2 SNEGSKA (reference sequence). CDR3 length: 13 amino acids. In DNA, the CDR3 is TGCAGTGCTAGAAGGACATCTGATCAGCCCCAGCATTTT. Amino acid sequence: CSARRTSDQPQHF.

This chain links TRBV18 with TRBJ2-3, with TRBD2 matching 8 bases. This CDR3 region has 16 residues. Trimming took 0 bases from V and 2 from J; bases not matched to a gene: 4. Per germline, CDR1 KGHSH and CDR2 LQKENI. The CDR3 protein is CASSPPTSAFTDTQYF. The CDR3 coding sequence is TGTGCCAGCTCACCACCGACTAGCGCATTCACAGATACGCAGTATTTT.

CDR3 sequence: CSATPGEAGSGYTF. The CDR3, as DNA: TGCAGTGCTACCCCTGGCGAGGCAGGGTCGGGCTACACCTTC. The V call is TRBV20-1, the J call TRBJ1-2; weak D call: TRBD1 (5 bases). The germline V and J ends were trimmed by 4 bases and 8 bases, with 20 bases remaining between them. Germline assignment: CDR1 DFQATT and CDR2 SNEGSKA (reference sequence). This CDR3 is 14 amino acids long.

The chain combines TRBV3-1 with TRBJ2-3; D is undetermined. The germline V and J ends were trimmed by 3 bases and 9 bases, with 10 bases remaining between them. In germline, CDR1 is LGHDT, CDR2 YNNKEL (reference sequence). This CDR3 has 12 residues. The CDR3 nucleotides are TGTGCCAGCAGCCAGACGCGTGTGACGCAGTATTTT. Protein product: CASSQTRVTQYF.

The chain combines TRBV20-1 with TRBJ1-1; the D gene is possibly TRBD1 (6 bases). In germline, CDR1 is DFQATT, CDR2 SNEGSKA (reference sequence). This CDR3 region has 12 residues. Trimming shortened V by 4 bases and J by 4 bases, and 10 bases separated the two germline ends. CDR3 protein: CSAKQGGTEAFF. CDR3 DNA: TGCAGTGCTAAACAGGGAGGCACTGAAGCTTTCTTT.

This chain connects TRBV20-1 to TRBJ2-5; D is unresolved. V was shortened by 5 bases and J by 1 base, with 2 bases between the two germline ends. This CDR3 spans 10 amino acids. Germline V gene lookup returns CDR1 DFQATT and CDR2 SNEGSKA (reference sequence). The CDR3 is CSAVQETQYF. The CDR3 nucleotides read TGCAGTGCTGTCCAAGAGACCCAGTACTTC.

The rearrangement uses TRBV25-1 and TRBJ1-2; possibly TRBD1 for D (6 bases). Germline values: CDR1 MGHDK, CDR2 SYGVNS. The CDR3 is 13 amino acids. Trimming removed 5 bases from V and 3 bases from J, with 10 bases in between. The CDR3 here is CASSRGQHYGYTF. DNA for the CDR3: TGTGCCAGCAGTCGTGGACAGCACTATGGCTACACCTTC.

This rearrangement joins TRBV30 to TRBJ2-7; 8 nucleotides line up with TRBD1. CDR3 length: 11 residues. CDR1 is GTSNPN and CDR2 is SVGIG in the germline V gene (reference sequence). The CDR3 protein is CASSTGAEQYF. CDR3 in DNA: TGTGCTTCATCGACAGGGGCCGAGCAGTACTTC.

The chain combines TRBV3-1 with TRBJ2-1; 7 bases map to TRBD1. CDR1 and CDR2 (germline): LGHDT, YNNKEL (reference sequence). The CDR3 loop spans 18 amino acids. V was pared by 2 bases and J by 0 bases, with 10 bases of the junction left unmatched. This CDR3 is CASSQKITGAFSYNEQFF. DNA of the CDR3: TGTGCCAGCAGCCAAAAGATTACAGGGGCCTTCTCCTACAATGAGCAGTTCTTC.

V gene TRBV4-2 combines with J gene TRBJ2-5, with D unclear. The CDR3 totals 15 residues. The germline V and J ends were trimmed by 0 bases and 3 bases, with 11 bases remaining between them. The germline V gene has CDR1 LGHNA and CDR2 YNFKEQ. For the CDR3, the DNA is TGTGCCAGCAGCCAAGATCCCTCTCACAAAGAGACCCAGTACTTC. Translated, it gives CASSQDPSHKETQYF.

V gene TRBV7-9 combines with J gene TRBJ1-2, with D unresolved. The germline V gene has CDR1 SEHNR and CDR2 FQNEAQ (reference sequence). The CDR3 sequence is 12 residues long. Deletions cut 6 bases from V and 8 bases from J, with 13 bases between. CDR3 in amino acids: CASSPGVHGYTF. Here the CDR3 DNA reads TGTGCCAGCAGTCCCGGGGTGCACGGCTACACCTTC. Looking up the rest from reference TRBV7-9 and TRBJ1-2 gives the full variable domain: DTGVSQNPRHKITKRGQNVTFRCDPISEHNRLYWYRQTLGQGPEFLTYFQNEAQLEKSRLLSDRFSAERPKGSFSTLEIQRTEQGDSAMYLCASSPGVHGYTFGSGTRLTVV.

A word on this clonotype: A read error may produce the germline difference seen at one junction end. V usage is TRBV29-1 and J usage is TRBJ2-7; 7 nucleotides match TRBD1. This CDR3 spans 14 amino acids. Germline V gene lookup returns CDR1 SQVTM and CDR2 ANQGSEA. Here the CDR3 DNA reads TGCAGCGTTACAGCAGGGGGAAGTTTCTACGGGCAGTACTTC. Translated, it gives CSVTAGGSFYGQYF.

The chain is built from TRBV5-1 and TRBJ1-5; D not resolved. This CDR3 has 14 amino acids. V gave up 0 bases and J gave up 5 bases, with 9 bases separating them. CDR1 is SGHRS, CDR2 YFSETQ, per germline. The CDR3, as DNA: TGCGCCAGCAGCTTGGGACCCGGGGATCAGCCCCAGCATTTT. Residues: CASSLGPGDQPQHF.

The rearrangement links TRBV28 to TRBJ2-7, with D unclear. Per the germline V gene, CDR1 is MDHEN and CDR2 is SYDVKM. The V end lost 2 bases, the J end lost 3 bases, and 14 bases lay between the germline ends. The CDR3 runs 15 residues. The CDR3 DNA sequence: TGTGCCAGCAGTTTACGCGGATCCTCTCTCTACGAGCAGTACTTC. It specifies CASSLRGSSLYEQYF.

The chain couples TRBV20-1 to TRBJ2-3; D is undetermined. In germline, CDR1 is DFQATT, CDR2 SNEGSKA (reference sequence). The CDR3 spans 13 residues. Trimming pared 4 bases from V and 4 bases from J, leaving 12 bases between. The CDR3 bases are TGCAGTGCTACCGCGGAGATCGCAGATACGCAGTATTTT. This translates into CSATAEIADTQYF.

The chain combines TRBV9 with TRBJ2-6; 9 bases map to TRBD1. The CDR3 sequence is 18 residues long. CDR1 is SGDLS and CDR2 is YYNGEE in the germline V gene. V trimming: 3 bases; J trimming: 0 bases; junction bases outside the gene matches: 7. The CDR3 sequence: CASSALQGASSGANVLTF. The CDR3 DNA reads as TGTGCCAGCAGCGCGTTACAGGGGGCGAGCTCTGGGGCCAACGTCCTGACTTTC. Together with reference TRBV9 and TRBJ2-6, the CDR3 gives the full variable domain: DSGVTQTPKHLITATGQRVTLRCSPRSGDLSVYWYQQSLDQGLQFLIQYYNGEERAKGNILERFSAQQFPDLHSELNLSSLELGDSALYFCASSALQGASSGANVLTFGAGSRLTVL.

This sequence joins TRBV3-1 and TRBJ2-7; no firm D call. The CDR3 runs to 16 residues. Germline CDR1 reads LGHDT; CDR2 reads YNNKEL (reference sequence). V lost 1 base to trimming and J lost 0 bases, with 13 bases between them. CDR3 sequence reads: CASSQGSGGGSYEQYF. CDR3 DNA sequence: TGTGCCAGCAGCCAAGGGAGTGGCGGCGGCTCCTACGAGCAGTACTTC.

This clonotype was picked up one time. This chain connects TRBV29-1 to TRBJ2-3; D gene uncertain. V was cut by 5 bases and J by 5 bases, with 8 bases left in between. The CDR3 runs to 11 residues. Germline assignment: CDR1 SQVTM and CDR2 ANQGSEA. For the CDR3, the DNA is TGCAGCGTTACCCCCAAAGATACGCAGTATTTT. As protein: CSVTPKDTQYF.

The chain couples TRBV5-4 to TRBJ2-5; D is ambiguous. The V end lost 4 bases, the J end lost 2 bases, and 15 bases lay between the germline ends. CDR3 size: 15 residues. The germline V gene has CDR1 SGHNT and CDR2 YYREEE (reference sequence). The CDR3, as DNA: TGTGCCAGCAGCGCATTGGGCAAAGAACAAGAGACCCAGTACTTC. This codes for CASSALGKEQETQYF. Drawing the rest from reference TRBV5-4 and TRBJ2-5, the complete variable domain is ETGVTQSPTHLIKTRGQQVTLRCSSQSGHNTVSWYQQALGQGPQFIFQYYREEENGRGNFPPRFSGLQFPNYSSELNVNALELDDSALYLCASSALGKEQETQYFGPGTRLLVL.

This chain uses TRBV28 with TRBJ2-7; 7 bases align to TRBD1. Unmatched junction bases numbered 10, after V lost 4 bases and J lost 7 bases. CDR3 length: 14 amino acids. Looked up from germline, CDR1 is MDHEN and CDR2 is SYDVKM. As DNA, the CDR3 is TGTGCCAGCAGTTCCGGAGACAGGGTCGGTGAGCAGTACTTC. As protein: CASSSGDRVGEQYF.

The V call is TRBV29-1, the J call TRBJ1-4; D possibly corresponds to TRBD1 (6 bases). Trimming removed 1 base at V and 10 bases at J, with 25 bases between. Germline lookup yields CDR1 SQVTM and CDR2 ANQGSEA. The length of the CDR3 is 17 residues. As DNA, the CDR3 is TGCAGCGTTGAAGCTGGGTCGTTTTCGACAGGCGGCGGAAAACTGTTTTTT. This codes for CSVEAGSFSTGGGKLFF.

The gene calls are TRBV14 and TRBJ1-1, with D hard to call. The V gene's germline CDR1 is SGHDN and CDR2 FVKESK. The CDR3 runs to 13 residues. The V and J ends lost 4 bases and 3 bases respectively, with 9 bases between them. The chain's CDR3 is CASSPWEYTEAFF. The DNA of the CDR3 is TGTGCCAGCAGCCCGTGGGAGTACACTGAAGCTTTCTTT.

J is TRBJ2-6 and V is TRBV29-1; tentatively, D is TRBD2 (5 bases). V lost 4 bases to trimming and J lost 0 bases, with 10 bases between them. The CDR3 sequence is 15 residues long. Germline CDR1 reads SQVTM; CDR2 reads ANQGSEA. The CDR3 DNA is TGCAGCGTTGCCCTCGGACTCTCTGGGGCCAACGTCCTGACTTTC. This encodes CSVALGLSGANVLTF.

This chain connects TRBV14 to TRBJ2-7, with D possibly TRBD2 on 5 matching bases. This CDR3 comprises 15 residues. V was shortened by 4 bases and J by 3 bases, with 16 bases between the two germline ends. Looked up from germline, CDR1 is SGHDN and CDR2 is FVKESK. The CDR3 loop is CASSRIASPFYEQYF. CDR3 coding DNA: TGTGCCAGCAGCCGAATAGCGTCCCCTTTCTACGAGCAGTACTTC.

The chain is built from TRBV20-1 and TRBJ2-5; D not certain. The CDR3 totals 12 residues. The V end lost 3 bases, the J end lost 1 base, and 6 bases lay between the germline ends. Per the germline V gene, CDR1 is DFQATT and CDR2 is SNEGSKA (reference sequence). The CDR3 reads CSASPSQETQYF. CDR3 in DNA: TGCAGTGCTAGCCCCAGCCAAGAGACCCAGTACTTC.

The CDR3 spells CASSVLGSTIEQFF. The CDR3 bases are TGTGCCAGCAGCGTCCTAGGGAGCACCATTGAGCAGTTCTTC. The chain joins TRBV9 to TRBJ2-1; a weak D match, TRBD2 (5 bases). The CDR3 runs 14 residues. Germline CDR1 reads SGDLS; CDR2 reads YYNGEE. V gave up 2 bases and J gave up 9 bases, with 15 bases separating them.

This sequence joins TRBV12-3 or TRBV12-4 and TRBJ2-7; D may correspond to TRBD1 or TRBD2 (5 bases each). The CDR3 is 14 amino acids. The V and J ends lost 5 bases and 2 bases respectively, with 13 bases between them. This chain's CDR3 is CASSRRGSTYEQYF. The CDR3 DNA sequence: TGTGCCAGCAGTCGCCGGGGCAGCACCTACGAGCAGTACTTC.

This rearrangement joins TRBV18 to TRBJ1-1; tentative D call: TRBD1 (5 bases). This CDR3 spans 14 amino acids. With 5 bases removed from V and 4 bases from J, the gap between germline ends came to 14 bases. Looked up from germline, CDR1 is KGHSH and CDR2 is LQKENI. The CDR3 DNA sequence: TGTGCCAGCTCAACGACAGAATTTTTCACTGAAGCTTTCTTT. Translation: CASSTTEFFTEAFF.

V and J are TRBV11-2 and TRBJ2-6; D is unresolved. CDR3 length equals 18 residues. Deletions cut 2 bases from V and 0 bases from J, with 14 bases between. CDR1 and CDR2 from the germline V gene are SGHAT and FQNNGV. The CDR3 here is CASSLLGSQFSGANVLTF. As DNA, the CDR3 is TGTGCCAGCAGCTTATTGGGCAGTCAATTCTCTGGGGCCAACGTCCTGACTTTC.

V and J are TRBV5-1 and TRBJ2-1; TRBD2 agrees at 10 bases. There are 18 residues in the CDR3. Germline values: CDR1 SGHRS, CDR2 YFSETQ. The ends lost 4 bases at V and 4 bases at J; junction bases unmatched: 14. CDR3 sequence reads: CASSPGLAWRARYNEQFF. The CDR3 nucleotides read TGCGCCAGCAGCCCGGGACTAGCGTGGAGGGCACGGTACAATGAGCAGTTCTTC. Using reference TRBV5-1 and TRBJ2-1 for the parts outside the CDR3, the full variable domain is KAGVTQTPRYLIKTRGQQVTLSCSPISGHRSVSWYQQTPGQGLQFLFEYFSETQRNKGNFPGRFSGRQFSNSRSEMNVSTLELGDSALYLCASSPGLAWRARYNEQFFGPGTRLTVL.

The chain carries TRBV5-4 and TRBJ2-3; D remains unclear. In germline, CDR1 is SGHNT, CDR2 YYREEE (reference sequence). Trimming shortened V by 4 bases and J by 5 bases, and 8 bases separated the two germline ends. This CDR3 region has 12 residues. The CDR3 protein is CASSPDLDTQYF. The CDR3 DNA reads TGTGCCAGCAGCCCCGACTTAGATACGCAGTATTTT.